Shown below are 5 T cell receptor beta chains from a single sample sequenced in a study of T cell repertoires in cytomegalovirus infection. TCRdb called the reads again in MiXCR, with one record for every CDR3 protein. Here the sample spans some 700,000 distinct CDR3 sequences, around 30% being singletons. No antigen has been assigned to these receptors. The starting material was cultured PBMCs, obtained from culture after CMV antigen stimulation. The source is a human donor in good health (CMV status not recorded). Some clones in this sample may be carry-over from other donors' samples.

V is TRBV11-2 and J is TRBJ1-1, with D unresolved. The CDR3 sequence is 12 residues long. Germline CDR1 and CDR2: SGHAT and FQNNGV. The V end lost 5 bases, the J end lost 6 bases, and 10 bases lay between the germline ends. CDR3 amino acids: CASSQEGSEAFF. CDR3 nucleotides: TGTGCCAGCAGCCAAGAGGGTTCTGAAGCTTTCTTT.

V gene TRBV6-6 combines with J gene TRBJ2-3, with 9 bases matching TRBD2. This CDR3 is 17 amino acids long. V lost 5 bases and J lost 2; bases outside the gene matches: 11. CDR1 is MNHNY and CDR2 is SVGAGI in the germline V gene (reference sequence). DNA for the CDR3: TGTGCCAGCAGTGAGCAGGGGGGCGGGGGGGCCACAGATACGCAGTATTTT. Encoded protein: CASSEQGGGGATDTQYF.

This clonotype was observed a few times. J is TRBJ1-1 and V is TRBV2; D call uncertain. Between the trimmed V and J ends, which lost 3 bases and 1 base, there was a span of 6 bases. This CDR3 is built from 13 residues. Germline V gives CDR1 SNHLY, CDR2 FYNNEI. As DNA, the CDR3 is TGTGCCAGCAGTGATCTGGGGAACACTGAAGCTTTCTTT. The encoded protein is CASSDLGNTEAFF.

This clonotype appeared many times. CDR3 residues: CASSLPISALYNEQFF. CDR3 in DNA: TGTGCCAGCAGCTTACCCATCAGTGCCCTCTACAATGAGCAGTTCTTC. The chain employs TRBV7-2 and TRBJ2-1; no reliable D call. This CDR3 has 16 amino acids. Germline CDR1 reads SGHTA; CDR2 reads FQGNSA. Trimming removed 2 bases at V and 3 bases at J, with 14 bases between. Variable domain in full (rest from reference TRBV7-2 and TRBJ2-1): GAGVSQSPSNKVTEKGKDVELRCDPISGHTALYWYRQSLGQGLEFLIYFQGNSAPDKSGLPSDRFSAERTGGSVSTLTIQRTQQEDSAVYLCASSLPISALYNEQFFGPGTRLTVL.

The CDR3 sequence is CASSQGPGRSTEAFF. In DNA, the CDR3 is TGCGCCAGCAGCCAAGGGCCCGGTCGGAGCACTGAAGCTTTCTTT. V is TRBV4-1 and J is TRBJ1-1; no reliable D call. Germline CDR1 is MGHRA and CDR2 is YSYEKL. The CDR3 contains 15 residues. The V gene lost 1 base and the J gene lost 4 bases, with 13 bases spanning the gap.